This TCR beta chain was recovered during a study of shared clonotypes between healthy human individuals. General study findings and limits: The sole specimen, blood, was sampled, and tissue repertoires likely differ.

Germline V gives CDR1 MGHRA, CDR2 YSYEKL. The CDR3 contains 14 residues. The V gene lost 5 bases and the J gene lost 4 bases, with 13 bases spanning the gap. Regarding this clone: The antigen is undetermined.

The naive CD8 fraction comprised CD45RO-negative cells positively selected for CCR7 and excluded terminally differentiated effector memory CD45RA+ cells. Researchers ran the assay at a deep level. Assay used: immunoSEQ multiplex PCR; TCRdb lists only in-frame clones, some missing. The sample carries some 2 million clones, 85% to 95% recorded once. The rearrangement joins TRBV4-1 to TRBJ2-3; D is possibly TRBD1 or TRBD2 (5 bases each). The sequence came from a man between 18 and 29 years old in good health. The sample taken for sequencing was naive CD8+ T cells sorted from blood. The CDR3 DNA reads TGCGCCAGCAGCGCACTAGTGGGGGCAGATACGCAGTATTTT. Encoded protein: CASSALVGADTQYF.